A single sample is the source of the 16 T cell receptor beta chains below, sequenced in a study of OX40 agonist ivuxolimab in advanced cancers. TCRdb's table, derived via immunoSEQ multiplex PCR, lists solely in-frame clones and lacks some. The sample records 70,000 to 85,000 clones, roughly 80% being singletons. The sample was CD4+ or CD8+ T cells sorted from blood, taken in a trial of the OX40 agonist ivuxolimab. The receptors stem from an adult with an advanced solid tumor such as melanoma, head and neck, liver or kidney cancer.

The chain carries TRBV29-1 and TRBJ2-3; a weak D match, TRBD1 (6 bases). Germline V gene lookup returns CDR1 SQVTM and CDR2 ANQGSEA. V was shortened by 4 bases and J by 3 bases, with 11 bases between the two germline ends. This CDR3 has 13 residues. The CDR3 DNA follows: TGCAGCGTTGCAGGACAGTTAACAGATACGCAGTATTTT. Amino acids: CSVAGQLTDTQYF.

This rearrangement joins TRBV4-2 to TRBJ2-3; the D is unclear. This CDR3 has 13 amino acids. Trimming left V 5 bases short and J 2 bases short, with 8 bases between. CDR1 and CDR2 (germline): LGHNA, YNFKEQ. CDR3 DNA sequence: TGTGCCAGCAGCATTCTCATCACAGATACGCAGTATTTT. This gives the protein CASSILITDTQYF.

In its sample, this clone was seen a few times. The V and J genes are TRBV28 and TRBJ1-6; tentatively, D is TRBD1 (6 bases). Germline V CDR1 and CDR2: MDHEN, SYDVKM. This CDR3 has 13 amino acids. V was clipped by 5 bases and J by 8 bases, with 10 bases between them. CDR3 DNA sequence: TGTGCCAGCAGTCAAGACAGGTATTCACCCCTCCACTTT. It translates to CASSQDRYSPLHF.

This clone was detected only once. The rearrangement uses TRBV5-4 and TRBJ2-7, with 10 nucleotides matching TRBD2. V lost 5 bases and J lost 3; bases outside the gene matches: 14. Germline V gene lookup returns CDR1 SGHNT and CDR2 YYREEE (reference sequence). This CDR3 spans 17 amino acids. The DNA for the CDR3 is TGTGCCAGCAGTAAAAAAGCGGGAGGGGGGGAGGTCTACGAGCAGTACTTC. Translated: CASSKKAGGGEVYEQYF.

This chain links TRBV6-5 with TRBJ1-1; D is unclear. The V gene's germline CDR1 is MNHEY and CDR2 SVGAGI. V gave up 9 bases and J gave up 0 bases, with 11 bases separating them. The CDR3 totals 13 residues. CDR3 amino acids: CASSRKMNTEAFF. DNA for the CDR3: TGTGCCAGTAGCAGGAAGATGAACACTGAAGCTTTCTTT.

The chain combines TRBV27 with TRBJ2-5; 12 positions agree with TRBD2. Trimming at V came to 5 bases and at J to 2 bases, leaving 6 bases not matched to a gene. The CDR3 sequence is 16 residues long. Germline loops: CDR1 MNHEY, CDR2 SMNVEV (reference sequence). This chain's CDR3 is CASSPRLAGAQETQYF. Here the CDR3 DNA reads TGTGCCAGCAGTCCCCGACTAGCGGGAGCACAAGAGACCCAGTACTTC.

The chain couples TRBV7-9 to TRBJ1-1; perhaps TRBD1 as D (6 bases). The CDR3 extends over 14 amino acids. CDR1 and CDR2 (germline): SEHNR, FQNEAQ (reference sequence). Trimming removed 4 bases at V and 4 bases at J, with 13 bases between. CDR3: CASSYRDMGTEAFF. CDR3 sequence (DNA): TGTGCCAGCAGCTACCGGGACATGGGCACTGAAGCTTTCTTT.

The chain is built from TRBV5-1 and TRBJ2-1; the match to TRBD2 covers 8 bases. Germline V gene lookup returns CDR1 SGHRS and CDR2 YFSETQ. V lost 2 bases to trimming and J lost 2 bases; unmatched junction nucleotides: 3. The CDR3 spans 15 residues. DNA for the CDR3: TGCGCCAGCAGCTTTAGCGGGGCTCCCTACAATGAGCAGTTCTTC. Protein sequence: CASSFSGAPYNEQFF. Supplemented by reference TRBV5-1 and TRBJ2-1, the full variable domain reads KAGVTQTPRYLIKTRGQQVTLSCSPISGHRSVSWYQQTPGQGLQFLFEYFSETQRNKGNFPGRFSGRQFSNSRSEMNVSTLELGDSALYLCASSFSGAPYNEQFFGPGTRLTVL.

This chain connects TRBV15 to TRBJ2-5; D is undetermined. Trimming stripped 3 bases from V and 5 bases from J, with 13 bases between. Germline V gene sequence: CDR1 LNHNV, CDR2 YYDKDF (reference sequence). CDR3 size: 14 residues. The CDR3 loop reads CATSSNGRRETQYF. CDR3 bases: TGTGCCACCAGCAGCAATGGACGGCGGGAGACCCAGTACTTC. The complete variable domain, with remaining parts taken from reference TRBV15 and TRBJ2-5, reads DAMVIQNPRYQVTQFGKPVTLSCSQTLNHNVMYWYQQKSSQAPKLLFHYYDKDFNNEADTPDNFQSRRPNTSFCFLDIRSPGLGDTAMYLCATSSNGRRETQYFGPGTRLLVL.

The chain has TRBV14 and TRBJ2-5, with TRBD1 identical over 8 bases. Germline values: CDR1 SGHDN, CDR2 FVKESK. The CDR3 is made up of 16 amino acids. V gave up 1 base and J gave up 6 bases; unmatched junction bases: 10. The DNA for the CDR3 is TGTGCCAGCAGCCAAGCTACAGGGGGGAATATCAAGACCCAGTACTTC. This gives the protein CASSQATGGNIKTQYF.

The rearrangement uses TRBV5-1 and TRBJ1-1; 8 bases fit TRBD1. Germline lookup yields CDR1 SGHRS and CDR2 YFSETQ. CDR3 length equals 15 residues. J was trimmed by 0 bases and V by 2 bases; bases with no gene match: 3. In nucleotides, the CDR3 is TGCGCCAGCAGCTTTCAGGGGGCAGTGAACACTGAAGCTTTCTTT. Amino acids: CASSFQGAVNTEAFF.

V usage is TRBV6-1 and J usage is TRBJ2-1; 7 bases map to TRBD1. The CDR3 sequence is 14 residues long. V lost 6 bases and J lost 7; bases outside the gene matches: 9. In germline, CDR1 is MNHNS, CDR2 SASEGT. The CDR3 sequence: CASSLGQPTNEQFF. Here the CDR3 DNA reads TGTGCCAGCAGCTTGGGACAGCCCACTAATGAGCAGTTCTTC.

The chain combines TRBV11-2 with TRBJ2-1, with TRBD1 matching 7 bases. This CDR3 comprises 15 residues. The junction had 10 bases not matched to a gene; V was cut back by 5 bases and J by 6 bases. The germline V gene has CDR1 SGHAT and CDR2 FQNNGV. This CDR3 reads CASSLGRAGGNEQFF. The CDR3 DNA reads as TGTGCCAGCAGCCTAGGGCGGGCAGGGGGCAATGAGCAGTTCTTC.

The chain is built from TRBV4-3 and TRBJ2-1, with D unresolved. Germline values: CDR1 LGHNA, CDR2 YSLEER. CDR3 size: 15 residues. The V and J ends lost 4 bases and 0 bases respectively, with 10 bases between them. The CDR3 DNA reads TGCGCCAGCAGCCCAACCCAGAGCTCCTACAATGAGCAGTTCTTC. It codes for CASSPTQSSYNEQFF.

The V call is TRBV11-2, the J call TRBJ1-3; D remains ambiguous. V was clipped by 1 base and J by 6 bases, with 4 bases between them. CDR1 is SGHAT and CDR2 is FQNNGV in the germline V gene. This CDR3 is 12 amino acids long. The CDR3 spells CASSLGSNTIYF. The CDR3 DNA follows: TGTGCCAGCAGCTTAGGATCAAACACCATATATTTT.

V gene TRBV5-6 combines with J gene TRBJ2-5, with a weak D call TRBD2 (5 bases). With the DNA end fitting TRBJ2-7 better, the J assignment may be wrong. The CDR3 length is 15 residues. Germline assignment: CDR1 SGHDT and CDR2 YYEEEE. CDR3 sequence (DNA): TGTGCCAGCAGGGCCAGGCGGGTATCCTCCTACGAGCAGTACTTC. Protein: CASRARRVSSYEQYF.